The clone carrying this T cell receptor beta chain was observed a few times. The sample comes from a study of T-cell memory formation after mild COVID-19. Study context: Each donor largely had its own TCR clusters.

The authors produced TCR alpha and TCR beta cDNA libraries with sample barcodes and UMIs by 5'RACE using constant-segment primers. TCRdb fed the 5' RACE reads into MiXCR, producing one record per CDR3 protein. The sample carries just over 400,000 distinct CDR3 sequences, about 25% recorded once. This CDR3 is 13 amino acids long. V lost 1 base, J lost 1 base, and 4 bases lay in between. Germline values: CDR1 DFQATT, CDR2 SNEGSKA (reference sequence). This clonotype was sampled from an adult woman who had mild COVID-19 (a few samples of this study predate the infection). Cell type and time point are not known. V is TRBV20-1 and J is TRBJ2-2; D is ambiguous. The material sequenced was PBMCs or a T cell subset sorted from them (not recorded which). The CDR3 DNA reads TGCAGTGCTAGAGCACAGAACACCGGGGAGCTGTTTTTT. It translates to CSARAQNTGELFF.